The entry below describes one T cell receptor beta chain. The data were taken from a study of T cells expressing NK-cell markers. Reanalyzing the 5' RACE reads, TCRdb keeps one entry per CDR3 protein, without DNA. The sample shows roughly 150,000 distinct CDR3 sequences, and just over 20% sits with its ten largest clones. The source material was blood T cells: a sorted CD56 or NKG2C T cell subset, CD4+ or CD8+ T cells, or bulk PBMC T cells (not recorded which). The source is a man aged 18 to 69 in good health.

CDR3 residues: CASSPEDKNIQYF. The chain links TRBV5-5 to TRBJ2-4; TCRdb calls TRBD2, which cannot be checked without DNA. In germline, CDR1 is SGHKS, CDR2 YYEKEE (reference sequence). The CDR3 runs 13 residues.